This is a list of T cell receptor beta chains from one sample in a study of T cell responses to AZD1222 COVID-19 vaccine. Generated by immunoSEQ multiplex PCR, the TCRdb table keeps only in-frame clones and is missing some. This table has 110,000 to 150,000 clones, 80% to 95% appearing once. This specimen consisted of peripheral blood, obtained 28 days after the second AZD1222 dose. These receptor sequences come from an adult who received the AZD1222 COVID-19 vaccine. Both conserved end residues are part of each CDR3. The order of the fields is D gene, J gene, V gene, clone size, CDR3 DNA, CDR3 protein. D genes are given only for firm matches. The size entry is marked missing in some rows and otherwise reads once, few, many or a size class.

D: NA
J: TRBJ1-3
V: TRBV7-2
size: NA
DNA: TGTGCCAGCAGCCTTGGCACGGGAGGTGGAAACACCATATATTTT
CDR3: CASSLGTGGGNTIYF

D: NA
J: TRBJ1-1
V: TRBV19
size: NA
DNA: TGTGCCAGTCTCGGTGGGGACACTGAAGCTTTCTTT
CDR3: CASLGGDTEAFF

D: TRBD1
J: TRBJ1-2
V: TRBV4-3
size: NA
DNA: TGCGCCAGCAGCCAAGGGGACAGGGCTACTAACTATGGCTACACCTTC
CDR3: CASSQGDRATNYGYTF

D: TRBD2
J: TRBJ2-2
V: TRBV25-1
size: NA
DNA: TGTGCCAGCAGGCCGGGAGGACGATCGAACACCGGGGAGCTGTTTTTT
CDR3: CASRPGGRSNTGELFF

D: NA
J: TRBJ2-3
V: TRBV2
size: NA
DNA: TGTGCCAGTCTCGTGGATACGCAGTATTTT
CDR3: CASLVDTQYF

D: NA
J: TRBJ2-3
V: TRBV24-1
size: NA
DNA: TGTGCCACCAGGGACGATAGGGATACGCAGTATTTT
CDR3: CATRDDRDTQYF

D: TRBD1
J: TRBJ1-5
V: TRBV30
size: NA
DNA: TGTGCCTGGGGTGGACAGGGGATAGGGCCCCAGCATTTT
CDR3: CAWGGQGIGPQHF

D: NA
J: TRBJ1-2
V: TRBV19
size: NA
DNA: TGTGCCAGTAACCCCGGGAACTATGGCTACACCTTC
CDR3: CASNPGNYGYTF

D: TRBD2
J: TRBJ2-1
V: TRBV2
size: NA
DNA: TGTGCCAGCAGCGAGACTAGCGGAAACAATGAGCAGTTCTTC
CDR3: CASSETSGNNEQFF

D: NA
J: TRBJ2-7
V: TRBV7-2
size: few
DNA: TGTGCCAGCAGCTTAAGGACCATCGGGGACGAGCAGTACTTC
CDR3: CASSLRTIGDEQYF

D: NA
J: TRBJ1-2
V: TRBV24-1
size: NA
DNA: TGTGCCACCAGTGATGGGGGGGGCTCCTATGGCTACACCTTC
CDR3: CATSDGGGSYGYTF

D: NA
J: TRBJ2-7
V: TRBV7-2
size: NA
DNA: TGTGCCAGCAGCTTAGTAGGAGACGTCTACGAGCAGTACTTC
CDR3: CASSLVGDVYEQYF

D: NA
J: TRBJ2-1
V: TRBV9
size: NA
DNA: TGTGCCAGCAGCGTAGAGGGCACCTACAATGAGCAGTTCTTC
CDR3: CASSVEGTYNEQFF

D: NA
J: TRBJ2-1
V: TRBV24-1
size: NA
DNA: TGTGCCACCAGTGATTGGGGGGACAGAAACAATGAGCAGTTCTTC
CDR3: CATSDWGDRNNEQFF

D: NA
J: TRBJ2-5
V: TRBV24-1
size: NA
DNA: TGTGCCACCAGTGGCCCCTTAGGGACCCAGTACTTC
CDR3: CATSGPLGTQYF

D: NA
J: TRBJ2-2
V: TRBV25-1
size: NA
DNA: TGTGCCAGCAGTCAGGGAAACACCGGGGAGCTGTTTTTT
CDR3: CASSQGNTGELFF

D: TRBD1
J: TRBJ2-2
V: TRBV9
size: NA
DNA: TGTGCCAGCACCCCCGGAGTACCGGGACAGGGGTCCGGGGAGCTGTTTTTT
CDR3: CASTPGVPGQGSGELFF

D: NA
J: TRBJ2-7
V: TRBV28
size: NA
DNA: TGTGCCAGCAGTCTAGGGACCTACGAGCAGTACTTC
CDR3: CASSLGTYEQYF

D: NA
J: TRBJ1-5
V: TRBV7-2
size: NA
DNA: TGTGCCAGCAGCTTAGACTTGATGGGATCGGGGCAGCCCCAGCATTTT
CDR3: CASSLDLMGSGQPQHF

D: NA
J: TRBJ1-1
V: TRBV19
size: NA
DNA: TGTGCCAGTACCCCCTATAAGGGCACTGAAGCTTTCTTT
CDR3: CASTPYKGTEAFF

D: TRBD2
J: TRBJ2-3
V: TRBV7-8
size: NA
DNA: TGTGCCGCACGACTAGCGGGCACAGATACGCAGTATTTT
CDR3: CAARLAGTDTQYF

D: NA
J: TRBJ1-2
V: TRBV19
size: NA
DNA: TGTGCCAGTAGCTGGGGTTCGGAAGCTAACTATGGCTACACCTTC
CDR3: CASSWGSEANYGYTF

D: NA
J: TRBJ2-2
V: TRBV7-3
size: NA
DNA: TGTGCCAGCACCCCTGGCGGGAAGTCCGGGGAGCTGTTTTTT
CDR3: CASTPGGKSGELFF